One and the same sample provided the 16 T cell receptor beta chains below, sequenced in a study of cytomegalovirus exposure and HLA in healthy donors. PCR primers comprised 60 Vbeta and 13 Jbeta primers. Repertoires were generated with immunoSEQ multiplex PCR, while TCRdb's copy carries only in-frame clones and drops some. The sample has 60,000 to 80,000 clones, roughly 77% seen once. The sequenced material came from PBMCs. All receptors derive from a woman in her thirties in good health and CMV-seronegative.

The CDR3, as DNA: TGTGCCAGCAGCTTAGAGGCTAGAATAAACAATGAGCAGTTCTTC. Amino acid sequence: CASSLEARINNEQFF. The chain uses TRBV11-2 and TRBJ2-1; D is uncertain. The CDR3 consists of 15 residues. Trimming cost V 0 bases and J 5 bases, with 11 bases left between them. CDR1 and CDR2 (germline): SGHAT, FQNNGV.

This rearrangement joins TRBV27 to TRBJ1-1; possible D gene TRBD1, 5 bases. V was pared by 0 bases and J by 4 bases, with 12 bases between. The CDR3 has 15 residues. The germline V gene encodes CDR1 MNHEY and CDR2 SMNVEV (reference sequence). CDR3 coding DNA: TGTGCCAGCAGTTTATCGACGGGGGGGAGCACTGAAGCTTTCTTT. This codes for CASSLSTGGSTEAFF.

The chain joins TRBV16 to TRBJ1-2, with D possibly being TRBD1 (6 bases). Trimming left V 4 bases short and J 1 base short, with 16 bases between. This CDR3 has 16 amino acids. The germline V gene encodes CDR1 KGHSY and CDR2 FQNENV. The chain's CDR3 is CASSPPRGRGNYGYTF. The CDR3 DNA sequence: TGTGCCAGCAGCCCTCCGAGGGGCAGGGGTAACTATGGCTACACCTTC. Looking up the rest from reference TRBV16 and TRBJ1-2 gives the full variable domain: GEEVAQTPKHLVRGEGQKAKLYCAPIKGHSYVFWYQQVLKNEFKFLISFQNENVFDETGMPKERFSAKCLPNSPCSLEIQATKLEDSAVYFCASSPPRGRGNYGYTFGSGTRLTVV.

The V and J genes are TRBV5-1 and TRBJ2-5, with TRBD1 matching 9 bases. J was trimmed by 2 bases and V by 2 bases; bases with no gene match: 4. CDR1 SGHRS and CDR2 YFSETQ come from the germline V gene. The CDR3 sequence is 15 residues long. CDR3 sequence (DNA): TGCGCCAGCAGCTTAGGGACAGGGAAACAAGAGACCCAGTACTTC. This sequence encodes CASSLGTGKQETQYF.

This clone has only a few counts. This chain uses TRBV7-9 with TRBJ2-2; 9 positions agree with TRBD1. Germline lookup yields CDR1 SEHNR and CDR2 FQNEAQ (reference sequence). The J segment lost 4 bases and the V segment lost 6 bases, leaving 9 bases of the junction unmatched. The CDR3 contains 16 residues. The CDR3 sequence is CASRHTGTGLTGELFF. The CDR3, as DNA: TGTGCCAGCAGACACACCGGGACAGGGCTCACCGGGGAGCTGTTTTTT.

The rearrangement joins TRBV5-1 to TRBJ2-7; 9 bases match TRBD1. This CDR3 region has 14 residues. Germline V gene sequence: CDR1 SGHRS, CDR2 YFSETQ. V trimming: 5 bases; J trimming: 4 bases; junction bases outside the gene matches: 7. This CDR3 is CASSSYRGQYEQYF. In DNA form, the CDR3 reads TGCGCCAGCAGTTCCTACAGGGGGCAGTACGAGCAGTACTTC.

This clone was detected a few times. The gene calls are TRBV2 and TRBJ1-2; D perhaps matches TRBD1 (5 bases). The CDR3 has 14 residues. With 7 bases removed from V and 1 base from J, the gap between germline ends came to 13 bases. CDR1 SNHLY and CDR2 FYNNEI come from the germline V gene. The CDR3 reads CASTLTDFNYGYTF. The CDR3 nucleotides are TGTGCCAGCACGTTGACAGACTTTAACTATGGCTACACCTTC.

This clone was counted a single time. CDR3 protein: CASSDRGSEEAFF. Here the CDR3 DNA reads TGCGCCAGCAGCGACCGGGGAAGTGAAGAAGCTTTCTTT. The chain uses TRBV5-1 and TRBJ1-1; no clear D. CDR1 SGHRS and CDR2 YFSETQ come from the germline V gene. The CDR3 totals 13 residues. V lost 4 bases and J 8 bases, leaving 15 bases between the germline ends. The variable domain in full, with the rest retrieved from reference TRBV5-1 and TRBJ1-1, is KAGVTQTPRYLIKTRGQQVTLSCSPISGHRSVSWYQQTPGQGLQFLFEYFSETQRNKGNFPGRFSGRQFSNSRSEMNVSTLELGDSALYLCASSDRGSEEAFFGQGTRLTVV.

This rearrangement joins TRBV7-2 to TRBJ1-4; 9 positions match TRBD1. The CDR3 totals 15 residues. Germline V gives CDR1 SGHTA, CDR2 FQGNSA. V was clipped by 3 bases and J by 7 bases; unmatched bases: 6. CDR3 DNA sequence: TGTGCCAGCAGCTTCTCCGGGACAGGGTTTGAAAAACTGTTTTTT. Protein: CASSFSGTGFEKLFF.

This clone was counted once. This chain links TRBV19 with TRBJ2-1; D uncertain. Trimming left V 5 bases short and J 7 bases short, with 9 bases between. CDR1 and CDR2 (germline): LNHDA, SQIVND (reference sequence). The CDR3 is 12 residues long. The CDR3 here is CASSSHGNEQFF. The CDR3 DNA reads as TGTGCCAGTAGTTCCCACGGGAATGAGCAGTTCTTC.

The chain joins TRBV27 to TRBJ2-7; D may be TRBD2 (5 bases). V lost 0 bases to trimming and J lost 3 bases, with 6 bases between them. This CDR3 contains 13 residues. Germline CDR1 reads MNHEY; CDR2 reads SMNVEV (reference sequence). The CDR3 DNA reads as TGTGCCAGCAGTTTATCGGCGGGCTACGAGCAGTACGTC. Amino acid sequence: CASSLSAGYEQYV.

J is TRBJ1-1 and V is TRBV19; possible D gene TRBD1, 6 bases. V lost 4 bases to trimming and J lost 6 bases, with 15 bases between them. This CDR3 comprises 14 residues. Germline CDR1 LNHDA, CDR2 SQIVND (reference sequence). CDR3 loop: CASSRTEYGAEAFF. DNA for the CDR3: TGTGCCAGTAGTAGGACAGAATATGGCGCTGAAGCTTTCTTT.

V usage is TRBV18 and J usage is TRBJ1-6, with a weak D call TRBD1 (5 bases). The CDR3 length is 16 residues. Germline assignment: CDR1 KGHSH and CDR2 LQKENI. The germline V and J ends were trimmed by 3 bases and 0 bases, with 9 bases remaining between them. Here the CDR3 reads CASSPLDISYNSPLHF. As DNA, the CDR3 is TGTGCCAGCTCACCCCTGGACATCTCCTATAATTCACCCCTCCACTTT.

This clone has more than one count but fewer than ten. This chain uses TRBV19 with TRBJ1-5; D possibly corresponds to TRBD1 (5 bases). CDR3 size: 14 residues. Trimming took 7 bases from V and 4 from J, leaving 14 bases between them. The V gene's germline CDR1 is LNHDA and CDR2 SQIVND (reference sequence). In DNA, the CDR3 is TGTGCCAGTATCGTCACGGGGGGTAATCAGCCCCAGCATTTT. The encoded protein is CASIVTGGNQPQHF. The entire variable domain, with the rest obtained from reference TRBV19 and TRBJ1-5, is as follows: DGGITQSPKYLFRKEGQNVTLSCEQNLNHDAMYWYRQDPGQGLRLIYYSQIVNDFQKGDIAEGYSVSREKKESFPLTVTSAQKNPTAFYLCASIVTGGNQPQHFGDGTRLSIL.

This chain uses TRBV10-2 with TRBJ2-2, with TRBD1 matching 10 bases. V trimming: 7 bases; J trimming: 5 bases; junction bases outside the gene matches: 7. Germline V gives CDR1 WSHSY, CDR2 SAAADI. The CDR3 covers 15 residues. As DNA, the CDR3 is TGCGCCAGCACAAGACAGGGGGCAAGAACCGGGGAGCTGTTTTTT. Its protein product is CASTRQGARTGELFF.

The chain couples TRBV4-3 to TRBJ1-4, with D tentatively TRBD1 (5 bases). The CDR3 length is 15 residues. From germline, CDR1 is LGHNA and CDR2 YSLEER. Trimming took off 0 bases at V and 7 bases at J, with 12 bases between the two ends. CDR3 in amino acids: CASSQDRETGEKLFF. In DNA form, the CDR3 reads TGCGCCAGCAGCCAAGACAGGGAAACAGGTGAAAAACTGTTTTTT.